Following are 23 T cell receptor beta chains from one sample sequenced in a study of CD8 T cells in ankylosing spondylitis. Each CDR3 protein gets one entry after TCRdb re-called the 5' RACE reads with MiXCR. The table lists about 340,000 distinct CDR3 sequences, roughly 14% of them singletons. The source material was blood, either unsorted or a sorted T cell fraction (not recorded which). These receptor sequences come from a male donor with ankylosing spondylitis or in good health (not recorded which).

CDR3 sequence reads: CASSLGRTSGRVSTDTQYF. CDR3 DNA: TGCGCCAGCAGCTTGGGGCGGACTAGCGGGAGGGTGAGCACAGATACGCAGTATTTT. The J gene is TRBJ2-3, the V gene TRBV5-1, with 15 bases lining up with TRBD2. V lost 0 bases and J lost 0; bases outside the gene matches: 5. The CDR3 sequence is 19 residues long. CDR1 and CDR2 from the germline V gene are SGHRS and YFSETQ.

This clonotype has only a few counts. The chain joins TRBV11-2 to TRBJ2-2; D might be TRBD1 (6 bases). V was trimmed by 1 base and J by 6 bases, leaving 9 bases between them. Germline V gene sequence: CDR1 SGHAT, CDR2 FQNNGV. The CDR3 extends over 14 amino acids. The CDR3 DNA is TGTGCCAGCAGCTTAGTAGGGGGACCCGGGGAGCTGTTTTTT. It encodes CASSLVGGPGELFF.

V gene TRBV18 combines with J gene TRBJ1-2; a possible D gene is TRBD1 (5 bases). Germline CDR1 is KGHSH and CDR2 is LQKENI. V was trimmed by 2 bases and J by 8 bases, leaving 24 bases between them. This CDR3 region has 17 residues. The CDR3 DNA reads as TGTGCCAGCTCACCATCGTTAGGACCGTTGGGGGTGTCCGGCTACACCTTC. This translates into CASSPSLGPLGVSGYTF.

The chain carries TRBV27 and TRBJ2-1, with TRBD2 matching 16 bases. The ends lost 5 bases at V and 4 bases at J; junction bases unmatched: 5. This CDR3 contains 17 residues. Germline CDR1 MNHEY, CDR2 SMNVEV (reference sequence). The CDR3 coding sequence is TGTGCCAGCAGTGGGACTAGCGGGGGGGTATCGTACAATGAGCAGTTCTTC. Amino acids: CASSGTSGGVSYNEQFF.

V usage is TRBV24-1 and J usage is TRBJ2-1; 14 nucleotides match TRBD2. J lost 5 bases, V lost 5 bases, and 10 bases had no gene match. The CDR3 has 18 residues. Germline V CDR1 and CDR2: KGHDR, SFDVKD. The CDR3 nucleotides read TGTGCCACCAGTGGCGCCGCCGGGACTAGCGGGAGACACAATGAGCAGTTCTTC. Amino acid sequence: CATSGAAGTSGRHNEQFF.

The chain is built from TRBV6-1 and TRBJ2-7; possibly TRBD1 for D (6 bases). The germline CDR1 and CDR2 sequences are MNHNS and SASEGT. Trimming shortened V by 5 bases and J by 2 bases, and 16 bases separated the two germline ends. The CDR3 covers 15 residues. CDR3 protein: CASSKQGEGTYEQYF. As DNA, the CDR3 is TGTGCCAGCAGTAAACAGGGAGAGGGGACCTACGAGCAGTACTTC.

This chain links TRBV29-1 with TRBJ1-2; D is unresolved. Germline assignment: CDR1 SQVTM and CDR2 ANQGSEA. The CDR3 runs to 12 residues. With 6 bases removed from V and 0 bases from J, the gap between germline ends came to 8 bases. Here the CDR3 DNA reads TGCAGCGTAAGAGTGACTAACTATGGCTACACCTTC. The encoded protein is CSVRVTNYGYTF.

This clonotype was seen at least ten times. The chain uses TRBV20-1 and TRBJ2-5; maybe TRBD2 (6 bases). The CDR3 is made up of 15 amino acids. Trimming cost V 1 base and J 2 bases, with 14 bases left between them. Germline lookup yields CDR1 DFQATT and CDR2 SNEGSKA (reference sequence). The CDR3 here is CSARGGSAGQETQYF. DNA of the CDR3: TGCAGTGCTAGAGGTGGTTCGGCGGGGCAAGAGACCCAGTACTTC.

This clonotype showed up just a few times. The genes are TRBV11-2 and TRBJ1-1; D remains ambiguous. Trimming left V 7 bases short and J 4 bases short, with 13 bases between. Germline CDR1 is SGHAT and CDR2 is FQNNGV. This CDR3 is 13 amino acids long. CDR3 in amino acids: CASIPPWGTEAFF. The DNA for the CDR3 is TGTGCCAGCATTCCCCCCTGGGGCACTGAAGCTTTCTTT.

CDR3 DNA: TGTGCCAGCAGACCGCCTGAACGAGATGAAGCTTTCTTT. Its protein product is CASRPPERDEAFF. The chain combines TRBV6-8 with TRBJ1-1; the D is unclear. Germline V gene data show CDR1 as MNHGY and CDR2 as SAAAGT. CDR3 length equals 13 residues. Trimming shortened V by 6 bases and J by 7 bases, and 15 bases separated the two germline ends.

This clonotype was seen a handful of times. The chain has TRBV4-1 and TRBJ2-5, with D hard to call. Germline CDR1 is MGHRA and CDR2 is YSYEKL. Trimming shortened V by 0 bases and J by 7 bases, and 15 bases separated the two germline ends. CDR3 length equals 15 residues. DNA of the CDR3: TGCGCCAGCAGCCAAGACGAGACTGGAGCGAGGACCCAGTACTTC. Translating gives CASSQDETGARTQYF.

This clonotype occurred a few times. The chain joins TRBV7-2 to TRBJ1-1; no reliable D call. The V and J ends lost 1 base and 11 bases respectively, with 11 bases between them. The CDR3 extends over 12 amino acids. Germline V CDR1 and CDR2: SGHTA, FQGNSA. The CDR3 here is CASSLDASRAFF. CDR3 bases: TGTGCCAGCAGCTTAGATGCCTCGAGGGCTTTCTTT.

This clonotype turned up a few times. The CDR3 region has the DNA TGCGCCAGCAGCTGGACAGGGGGCACCGGGGAGCTGTTTTTT. Protein sequence: CASSWTGGTGELFF. The rearrangement joins TRBV5-1 to TRBJ2-2, with 10 bases identical to TRBD1. Trimming removed 3 bases from V and 4 bases from J; junction bases left unmatched: 0. The CDR3 is 14 amino acids. Germline V gene lookup returns CDR1 SGHRS and CDR2 YFSETQ.

This clonotype was detected only a few times. This chain links TRBV7-2 with TRBJ2-1, with 9 bases fitting TRBD2. The CDR3 consists of 16 residues. Losses at the gene ends were 1 base for V and 2 bases for J; bases not matched to a gene: 3. Per the germline V gene, CDR1 is SGHTA and CDR2 is FQGNSA. The CDR3 protein is CASSLVASGAYNEQFF. CDR3 coding DNA: TGTGCCAGCAGCTTAGTGGCTAGCGGGGCCTACAATGAGCAGTTCTTC.

This clonotype has more than one count but fewer than ten. The genes are TRBV19 and TRBJ2-7, with TRBD1 matching 7 bases. The germline CDR1 and CDR2 sequences are LNHDA and SQIVND (reference sequence). This CDR3 has 13 residues. Unmatched junction bases numbered 8, after V lost 8 bases and J lost 4 bases. The CDR3 reads CASASGQRYEQYF. The CDR3 region has the DNA TGTGCCAGTGCTTCGGGACAGCGTTACGAGCAGTACTTC.

This clonotype was counted a single time. A much larger clone is a single base away; this may be a read error. This chain joins TRBV29-1 and TRBJ1-1; D is unclear. CDR3 size: 13 residues. CDR1 SQVTM and CDR2 ANQGSEA come from the germline V gene. Trimming left V 1 base short and J 4 bases short, with 10 bases between. CDR3 nucleotides: TGCAGCGTTGAAGGTGGGCACGGCACTGAAGCTTTCTTT. It encodes CSVEGGHGTEAFF.

At least ten counts were recorded for this clonotype. The chain recombines TRBV12-3 or TRBV12-4 with TRBJ1-2, with D possibly matching TRBD1 (5 bases). Between the trimmed V and J ends, which lost 5 bases and 8 bases, there was a span of 18 bases. The CDR3 is 14 residues long. CDR3 region: CASSPFQGSVGYTF. The CDR3, as DNA: TGTGCCAGCAGTCCCTTCCAGGGCTCGGTAGGCTACACCTTC.

The gene calls are TRBV6-2 or TRBV6-3 and TRBJ2-1; possible D gene TRBD2, 5 bases. V was trimmed by 6 bases and J by 5 bases, leaving 17 bases between them. Germline V gene lookup returns CDR1 MNHEY and CDR2 SVGEGT. This CDR3 region has 15 residues. CDR3 region: CASSPGLLLDNEQFF. The CDR3 coding sequence is TGTGCCAGCAGCCCGGGGTTACTCCTTGACAATGAGCAGTTCTTC.

This clonotype turned up a few times. The rearrangement joins TRBV18 to TRBJ1-4; no reliable D call. Germline assignment: CDR1 KGHSH and CDR2 LQKENI. Trimming took 2 bases from V and 8 from J, leaving 12 bases between them. The CDR3 extends over 14 amino acids. In DNA, the CDR3 is TGTGCCAGCTCACCATCGGTATCGGGAGAAAAACTGTTTTTT. Amino acids: CASSPSVSGEKLFF.

This clonotype has just one count. The chain combines TRBV3-1 with TRBJ2-6, with TRBD1 identical over 9 bases. Germline trimming cut 4 bases from V and 4 bases from J; bases unmatched to any gene: 5. Germline values: CDR1 LGHDT, CDR2 YNNKEL (reference sequence). The CDR3 runs to 16 residues. The CDR3 region has the DNA TGTGCCAGCAGCCCGGGACAGGGAGGAGGGGCCAACGTCCTGACTTTC. Its translation is CASSPGQGGGANVLTF.

V gene TRBV3-1 combines with J gene TRBJ2-2, with 11 positions matching TRBD1. V was pared by 1 base and J by 7 bases, with 5 bases of the junction left unmatched. Germline CDR1 reads LGHDT; CDR2 reads YNNKEL (reference sequence). The CDR3 is 16 residues long. CDR3 sequence (DNA): TGTGCCAGCAGCCAAGGGGACAGGGGGTCCGGCGGGGAGCTGTTTTTT. Translated, it gives CASSQGDRGSGGELFF.

This clonotype was seen many times. The chain is built from TRBV12-3 or TRBV12-4 and TRBJ2-4, with D unresolved. The ends were cut back, 6 bases at V and 8 bases at J, with 14 bases in the middle. The CDR3 extends over 13 amino acids. The CDR3 bases are TGTGCCAGCAGCTTCGGACGCGCGGACATTCAGTACTTC. Its protein product is CASSFGRADIQYF.

This chain connects TRBV13 to TRBJ2-3; the D is unclear. V was trimmed by 4 bases and J by 0 bases, leaving 17 bases between them. Germline CDR1 is PRHDT and CDR2 is FYEKMQ (reference sequence). The CDR3 is 17 residues long. The CDR3: CASSSTALRASTDTQYF. The CDR3 bases are TGTGCCAGCAGCTCGACCGCCCTAAGGGCTAGCACAGATACGCAGTATTTT.